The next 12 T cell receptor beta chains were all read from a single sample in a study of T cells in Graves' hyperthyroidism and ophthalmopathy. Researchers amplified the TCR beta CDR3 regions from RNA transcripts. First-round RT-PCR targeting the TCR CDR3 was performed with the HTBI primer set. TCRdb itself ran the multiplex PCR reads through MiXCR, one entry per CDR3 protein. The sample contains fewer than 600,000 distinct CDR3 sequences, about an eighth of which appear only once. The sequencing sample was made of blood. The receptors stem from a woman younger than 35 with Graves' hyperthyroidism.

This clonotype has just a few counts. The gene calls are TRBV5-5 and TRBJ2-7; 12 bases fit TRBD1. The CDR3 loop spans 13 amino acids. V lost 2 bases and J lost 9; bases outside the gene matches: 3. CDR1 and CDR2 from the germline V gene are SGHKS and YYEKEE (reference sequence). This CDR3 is CASSFGTGGGQYF. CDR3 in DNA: TGTGCCAGCAGCTTTGGGACAGGGGGCGGGCAGTACTTC.

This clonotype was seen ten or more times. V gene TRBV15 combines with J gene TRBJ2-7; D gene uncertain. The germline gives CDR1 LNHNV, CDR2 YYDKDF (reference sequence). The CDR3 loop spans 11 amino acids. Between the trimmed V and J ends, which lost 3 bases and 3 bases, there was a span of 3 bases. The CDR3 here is CATSSLYEQYF. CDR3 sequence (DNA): TGTGCCACCAGCAGCCTCTACGAGCAGTACTTC.

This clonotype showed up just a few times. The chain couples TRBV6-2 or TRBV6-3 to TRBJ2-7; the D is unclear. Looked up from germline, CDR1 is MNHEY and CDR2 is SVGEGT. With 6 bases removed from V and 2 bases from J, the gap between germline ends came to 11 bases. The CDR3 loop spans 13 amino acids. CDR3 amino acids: CASRPRQPYEQYF. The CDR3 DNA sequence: TGTGCCAGCAGACCCCGACAACCCTACGAGCAGTACTTC.

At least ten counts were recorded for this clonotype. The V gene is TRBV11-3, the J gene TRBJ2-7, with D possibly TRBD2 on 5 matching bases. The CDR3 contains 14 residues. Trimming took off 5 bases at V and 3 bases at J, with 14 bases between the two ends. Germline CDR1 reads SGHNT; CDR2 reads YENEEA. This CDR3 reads CASSQEEGIYEQYF. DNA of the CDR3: TGTGCCAGCAGCCAGGAGGAAGGGATCTACGAGCAGTACTTC.

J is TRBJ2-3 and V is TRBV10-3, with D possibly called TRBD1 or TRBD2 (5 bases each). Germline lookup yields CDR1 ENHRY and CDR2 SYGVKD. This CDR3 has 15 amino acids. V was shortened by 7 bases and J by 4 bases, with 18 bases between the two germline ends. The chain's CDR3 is CAITEGQDGADTQYF. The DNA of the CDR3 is TGTGCCATCACCGAGGGGCAGGATGGCGCAGATACGCAGTATTTT.

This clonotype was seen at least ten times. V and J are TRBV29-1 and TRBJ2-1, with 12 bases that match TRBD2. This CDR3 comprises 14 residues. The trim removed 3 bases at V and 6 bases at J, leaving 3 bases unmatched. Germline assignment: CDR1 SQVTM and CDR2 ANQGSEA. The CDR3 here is CSVEGLAGRNEQFF. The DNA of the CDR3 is TGCAGCGTTGAGGGACTAGCGGGTCGCAATGAGCAGTTCTTC.

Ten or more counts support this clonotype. The CDR3 is CASSSYGTEAFF. The CDR3 bases are TGTGCCAGCAGTAGCTACGGGACAGAAGCTTTCTTT. V usage is TRBV2 and J usage is TRBJ1-1, with a weak D call TRBD1 (6 bases). The CDR3 contains 12 residues. Germline CDR1 reads SNHLY; CDR2 reads FYNNEI. V was pared by 5 bases and J by 8 bases, with 12 bases between.

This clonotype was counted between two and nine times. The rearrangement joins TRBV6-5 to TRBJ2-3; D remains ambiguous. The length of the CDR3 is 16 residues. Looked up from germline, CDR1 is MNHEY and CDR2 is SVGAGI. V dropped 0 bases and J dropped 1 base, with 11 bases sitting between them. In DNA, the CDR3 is TGTGCCAGCAGTTACTCAGACGGGTCAGGCACAGATACGCAGTATTTT. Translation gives CASSYSDGSGTDTQYF.

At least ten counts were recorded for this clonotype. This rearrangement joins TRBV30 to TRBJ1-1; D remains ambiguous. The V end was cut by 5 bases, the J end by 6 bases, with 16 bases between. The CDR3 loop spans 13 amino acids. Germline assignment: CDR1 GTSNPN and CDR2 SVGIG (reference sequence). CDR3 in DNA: TGTGCCTGGGGACCCCGAGTAGACGCTGAAGCTTTCTTT. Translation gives CAWGPRVDAEAFF. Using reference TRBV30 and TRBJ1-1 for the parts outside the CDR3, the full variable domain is SQTIHQWPATLVQPVGSPLSLECTVEGTSNPNLYWYRQAAGRGLQLLFYSVGIGQISSEVPQNLSASRPQDRQFILSSKKLLLSDSGFYLCAWGPRVDAEAFFGQGTRLTVV.

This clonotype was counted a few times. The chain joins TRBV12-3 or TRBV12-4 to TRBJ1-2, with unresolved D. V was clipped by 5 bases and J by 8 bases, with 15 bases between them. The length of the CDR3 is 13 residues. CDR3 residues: CASSADPGGGYTF. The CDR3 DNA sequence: TGTGCCAGCAGTGCGGACCCAGGAGGGGGCTACACCTTC.

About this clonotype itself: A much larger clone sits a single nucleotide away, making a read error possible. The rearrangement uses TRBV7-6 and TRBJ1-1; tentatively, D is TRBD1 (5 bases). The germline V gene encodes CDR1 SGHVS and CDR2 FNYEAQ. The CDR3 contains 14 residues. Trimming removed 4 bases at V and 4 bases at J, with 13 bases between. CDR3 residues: CASSSAYGGTEAFF. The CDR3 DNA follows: TGTGCCAGCAGCTCCGCTTACGGGGGCACTGAAGCTTTCTTT.

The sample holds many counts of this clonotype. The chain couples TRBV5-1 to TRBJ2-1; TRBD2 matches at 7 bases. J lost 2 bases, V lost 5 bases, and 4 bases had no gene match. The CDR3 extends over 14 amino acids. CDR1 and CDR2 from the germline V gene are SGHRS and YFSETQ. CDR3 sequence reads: CASSGGGTYNEQFF. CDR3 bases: TGCGCCAGCAGTGGGGGAGGGACCTACAATGAGCAGTTCTTC. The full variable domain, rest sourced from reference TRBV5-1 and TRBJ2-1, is KAGVTQTPRYLIKTRGQQVTLSCSPISGHRSVSWYQQTPGQGLQFLFEYFSETQRNKGNFPGRFSGRQFSNSRSEMNVSTLELGDSALYLCASSGGGTYNEQFFGPGTRLTVL.